These 23 T cell receptor beta chains were sequenced from one sample in a study of T cells in women clearing cervical HPV infection. Generated by immunoSEQ multiplex PCR, the TCRdb table keeps only in-frame clones and is missing some. The repertoire table contains more than 30,000 clones. Input material: blood buffy coat. All receptors come from a woman between 18 and 75 years old with a cervical HPV16 infection that either progressed to CIN3+ or cleared (not recorded which).

On this clone: The CDR3 end lies 3 residues beyond the end of the read and is filled in from the germline J gene. The chain links TRBV7-9 to TRBJ2-2; no definite D call. Trimming took off 8 bases at V and 4 bases at J, with 5 bases between the two ends. This CDR3 contains 11 residues. Germline CDR1 reads SEHNR; CDR2 reads FQNEAQ (reference sequence). The part of the CDR3 DNA that was read is TGTGCCAGCGAACTCACCGGGGAG. It codes for CASELTGE. The whole CDR3 sequence is CASELTGELFF.

About this clone itself: With the read ending 3 residues before the CDR3 end, the germline J gene is used to fill in that end. The chain links TRBV11-2 to TRBJ2-7; 8 bases are a match to TRBD2. This CDR3 has 14 amino acids. Looked up from germline, CDR1 is SGHAT and CDR2 is FQNNGV. The ends lost 3 bases at V and 1 base at J; junction bases unmatched: 2. The CDR3 region is CASSFRGGSYEQYF. The covered CDR3 bases are TGTGCCAGCAGCTTTCGCGGGGGGTCCTACGAG.

A note on this clone: Read data end 3 residues before the CDR3 end; the end is taken from the germline J gene. The V gene is TRBV7-3, the J gene TRBJ2-5; TRBD2 might be the D (7 bases). Germline CDR1 reads SGHTA; CDR2 reads FQGTGA. Deletions cut 7 bases from V and 5 bases from J, with 23 bases between. The CDR3 contains 16 residues. The CDR3 is CASTFAGARWGETQYF. The CDR3 bases that were read are TGTGCCAGCACTTTTGCGGGGGCCAGATGGGGGGAGACC.

As for this clone: The CDR3 is cut off 3 residues early in the read; its end comes from the germline J gene. This chain connects TRBV5-5 to TRBJ2-7, with TRBD1 identical over 8 bases. The germline gives CDR1 SGHKS, CDR2 YYEKEE (reference sequence). The CDR3 has 13 amino acids. V trimming: 3 bases; J trimming: 6 bases; junction bases outside the gene matches: 5. CDR3: CASSWDRSGEQYF. The DNA read from the CDR3 is TGTGCCAGCAGCTGGGACAGGTCCGGCGAG.

About this clone: The CDR3 extends 3 residues past the end of the read, so its final part is completed from the germline J gene. The gene calls are TRBV20-1 and TRBJ2-7; TRBD2 aligns across 8 bases. CDR1 and CDR2 (germline): DFQATT, SNEGSKA (reference sequence). The length of the CDR3 is 16 residues. V trimming: 0 bases; J trimming: 6 bases; junction bases outside the gene matches: 13. The DNA read from the CDR3 is TGCAGTGCTAGAGATCGGGCGGGACTAGGAATTGGCGAG. The encoded protein is CSARDRAGLGIGE. In full, the CDR3 is CSARDRAGLGIGEQYF.

This chain's CDR3 is CASSDRESDYGYTF. The CDR3 DNA, read in part, is TGTGCCAGCAGCGACAGGGAAAGTGACTATGGC. The chain is built from TRBV11-2 and TRBJ1-2, with 7 bases aligning to TRBD1. The observed sequence ends 3 residues before the CDR3 terminus, with the missing tail filled in from the germline J gene. The J segment lost 3 bases and the V segment lost 5 bases, leaving 6 bases of the junction unmatched. The germline V gene encodes CDR1 SGHAT and CDR2 FQNNGV. CDR3 length equals 14 residues.

A remark on this clone: The CDR3 end lies 3 residues beyond the end of the read and is filled in from the germline J gene. This chain connects TRBV10-3 to TRBJ1-5; D perhaps matches TRBD1 (5 bases). V shed 11 bases and J shed 6 bases, with 17 bases lying between them. CDR1 is ENHRY, CDR2 SYGVKD, per germline. The CDR3 is 13 amino acids. The CDR3 bases that were read are TGTGCCGCTACCGGGCCCGGGGGTCAGCCC. Translated: CAATGPGGQP. The entire CDR3 is CAATGPGGQPQHF.

A word on this clone: The CDR3 end falls 3 residues outside the read, so it is completed with the germline J gene. The chain carries TRBV20-1 and TRBJ2-7; 7 nucleotides line up with TRBD1. This CDR3 has 13 residues. CDR1 and CDR2 from the germline V gene are DFQATT and SNEGSKA (reference sequence). With 3 bases clipped from V and 3 bases from J, the junction kept 5 bases outside the gene matches. The part of the CDR3 DNA that was read is TGCAGTGCTAGCTTCAGGGGGAACTACGAG. Its protein is CSASFRGNYE. The CDR3 reads in full as CSASFRGNYEQYF.

With respect to this clone: The CDR3 extends 3 residues past the end of the read, so its final part is completed from the germline J gene. The J gene is TRBJ1-3, the V gene TRBV5-6; 9 positions agree with TRBD1. The CDR3 length is 15 residues. Germline V CDR1 and CDR2: SGHDT, YYEEEE. J was trimmed by 4 bases and V by 1 base; bases with no gene match: 3. The CDR3 is CASSLTGGAGNTIYF. Incomplete CDR3 DNA: TGTGCCAGCAGCTTGACAGGGGGCGCGGGAAACACC.

A note on this clone: The CDR3 is cut off 3 residues early in the read; its end comes from the germline J gene. V gene TRBV20-1 combines with J gene TRBJ1-5, with unresolved D. V was shortened by 3 bases and J by 3 bases, with 18 bases between the two germline ends. Germline lookup yields CDR1 DFQATT and CDR2 SNEGSKA (reference sequence). This CDR3 is 16 amino acids long. The CDR3 reads CSASRGWQAANQPQHF. The DNA read from the CDR3 is TGCAGTGCTAGTAGAGGCTGGCAGGCCGCCAATCAGCCC.

On this clone itself: Read data end 3 residues before the CDR3 end; the end is taken from the germline J gene. J is TRBJ2-1 and V is TRBV18, with 9 positions matching TRBD2. The trim removed 1 base at V and 5 bases at J, leaving 12 bases unmatched. The CDR3 contains 18 residues. Germline assignment: CDR1 KGHSH and CDR2 LQKENI. The DNA read from the CDR3 is TGTGCCAGCTCACCACTAGACGGCGCGGGGGGGCGTAACAATGAG. Protein: CASSPLDGAGGRNNE. From start to end, the CDR3 is CASSPLDGAGGRNNEQFF.

As for this clone: The read falls 3 residues short of the CDR3 end, and the missing part is taken from the germline J gene. J is TRBJ2-7 and V is TRBV6-1; TRBD1 agrees at 10 bases. After removal of 3 bases from V and 4 bases from J, the junction contained 3 bases not matched to a gene. The CDR3 loop spans 14 amino acids. Per germline, CDR1 MNHNS and CDR2 SASEGT. The covered CDR3 bases are TGTGCCAGCAGTGATTGGACAGGGGGTTACGAG. Translating it yields CASSDWTGGYE. The full CDR3 is CASSDWTGGYEQYF.

As to this clone: The read ends 3 residues early relative to the CDR3; the germline J gene fills the gap. The V gene is TRBV6-2 or TRBV6-3, the J gene TRBJ2-3, with TRBD1 matching 8 bases. CDR1 is MNHEY, CDR2 SVGEGT, per germline. Trimming at V came to 0 bases and at J to 3 bases, leaving 5 bases not matched to a gene. There are 16 residues in the CDR3. This CDR3 is CASSYSTRQGTDTQYF. The CDR3 DNA, read in part, is TGTGCCAGCAGTTACTCTACCCGACAGGGGACAGATACG.

Regarding this clone: The DNA ends 3 residues before the CDR3 does, and the rest of the CDR3 is filled in from the germline J gene. This rearrangement joins TRBV29-1 to TRBJ1-5, with 8 bases that match TRBD1. Germline V lookup: CDR1 SQVTM, CDR2 ANQGSEA. Losses at the gene ends were 5 bases for V and 6 bases for J; bases not matched to a gene: 6. The CDR3 is 13 amino acids. The CDR3 DNA, read in part, is TGCAGCGTTTTGCAGGGGGCCGGTCAGCCC. The encoded protein is CSVLQGAGQP. The CDR3 as a whole reads CSVLQGAGQPQHF.

About this clone itself: The observed sequence ends 3 residues before the CDR3 terminus, with the missing tail filled in from the germline J gene. The chain has TRBV20-1 and TRBJ2-7, with TRBD2 identical over 12 bases. V trimming: 5 bases; J trimming: 5 bases; junction bases outside the gene matches: 4. Germline V gene data show CDR1 as DFQATT and CDR2 as SNEGSKA (reference sequence). CDR3 length: 13 residues. CDR3 protein: CSAAGLAGHEQYF. CDR3 DNA (partial): TGCAGTGCTGCAGGACTAGCGGGACACGAG.

For this clone: The read ends 3 residues shy of where the CDR3 ends; the end is completed using the germline J gene. This rearrangement joins TRBV5-6 to TRBJ1-2; D is perhaps TRBD1 (5 bases). Germline CDR1 and CDR2: SGHDT and YYEEEE. This CDR3 is 12 amino acids long. CDR3 sequence: CASSFQGNGYTF. CDR3 DNA, as far as it was read: TGTGCCAGCAGCTTCCAGGGAAACGGC.

Comment on this clone: The CDR3 extends 3 residues past the end of the read, so its final part is completed from the germline J gene. This chain links TRBV5-1 with TRBJ2-2; TRBD2 aligns across 12 bases. The CDR3 spans 17 residues. Germline CDR1 and CDR2: SGHRS and YFSETQ. The V segment lost 4 bases and the J segment 6 bases; nucleotides outside the gene matches: 10. The CDR3 sequence is CASSPFLAGGPSGELFF. Partial CDR3 DNA: TGCGCCAGCAGCCCCTTTCTAGCGGGGGGGCCTTCCGGGGAG.

As to this clone: With the read ending 3 residues before the CDR3 end, the germline J gene is used to fill in that end. The gene calls are TRBV30 and TRBJ2-3; unclear D gene. This CDR3 comprises 14 residues. The ends were cut back, 7 bases at V and 1 base at J, with 15 bases in the middle. Germline CDR1 is GTSNPN and CDR2 is SVGIG (reference sequence). CDR3 bases read: TGTGCCTACCTAATCGTGGGCCGCACAGATACG. Residues: CAYLIVGRTDT. The full CDR3 protein is CAYLIVGRTDTQYF.

Note on this clone: Sequencing ends 3 residues short of the CDR3 end; the germline J gene provides the rest. The genes are TRBV5-1 and TRBJ2-5, with TRBD2 matching 10 bases. Germline trimming cut 0 bases from V and 5 bases from J; bases unmatched to any gene: 7. Germline V CDR1 and CDR2: SGHRS, YFSETQ. The CDR3 has 16 residues. The DNA read from the CDR3 is TGCGCCAGCAGCTTGGGAGGTAGCGGGAGGAGGGAGACC. Amino acid sequence: CASSLGGSGRRET. The full CDR3 reads CASSLGGSGRRETQYF.

Notes on this clone: The sequence runs out 3 residues before the end of the CDR3; the remainder is reconstructed from the germline J gene. The rearrangement uses TRBV18 and TRBJ1-2; 10 bases are a match to TRBD1. There are 14 residues in the CDR3. Germline CDR1 and CDR2: KGHSH and LQKENI. CDR3 bases read: TGTGCCAGCTCAAGGGACAGGGGAGACTACGAC. Amino acids: CASSRDRGDYD. The whole CDR3 sequence is CASSRDRGDYDYTF.

To note about this clone: The missing CDR3 end, 3 residues past where the read stops, is filled in from the germline J gene. The genes are TRBV2 and TRBJ2-5; 9 nucleotides agree with TRBD1. CDR3 length: 13 residues. J gave up 5 bases and V 6 bases, and 4 bases lay outside the gene matches. CDR1 and CDR2 (germline): SNHLY, FYNNEI. The CDR3 sequence is CASRATGGETQYF. CDR3 DNA (partial): TGTGCCAGCAGAGCCACAGGGGGCGAGACC.

On this clone itself: Sequencing ends 3 residues short of the CDR3 end; the germline J gene provides the rest. The J gene is TRBJ1-1, the V gene TRBV2; D perhaps matches TRBD1 (6 bases). V shed 6 bases and J shed 1 base, with 15 bases lying between them. The germline gives CDR1 SNHLY, CDR2 FYNNEI. The CDR3 covers 15 residues. The CDR3 is CASRHLQGGNTEAFF. The sequenced CDR3 bases are TGTGCCAGCAGGCATCTACAGGGTGGGAACACTGAA.

On this clone: The read ends 3 residues shy of where the CDR3 ends; the end is completed using the germline J gene. The chain combines TRBV2 with TRBJ2-4; 7 nucleotides align to TRBD2. The CDR3 contains 15 residues. Germline V lookup: CDR1 SNHLY, CDR2 FYNNEI. The CDR3 is CASSDYRAWDYGQYF. The sequenced part of the CDR3 DNA is TGTGCCAGCAGTGATTATAGGGCATGGGACTATGGT. Complete variable domain (other parts from reference TRBV2 and TRBJ2-4): EPEVTQTPSHQVTQMGQEVILRCVPISNHLYFYWYRQILGQKVEFLVSFYNNEISEKSEIFDDQFSVERPDGSNFTLKIRSTKLEDSAMYFCASSDYRAWDYGQYFGAGTRLSVL.